This entry lists 31 T cell receptor beta chains sequenced from one sample in a study of T cell clones after liver transplantation. Some clones are missing from TCRdb's copy, which holds only in-frame ones; the method was immunoSEQ multiplex PCR. The repertoire holds approximately 19,000 clones, with around 84% as singletons. The specimen comprised CD8+ T cells from blood, sampled less than 50 months after liver transplant. The source is a human patient who received a liver transplant. Some T cells may originate from the graft donor.

CDR3 amino acids: CASRTDNEQFF. CDR3 nucleotides: TGTGCCAGCAGGACGGACAATGAGCAGTTCTTC. The chain is built from TRBV28 and TRBJ2-1, with D uncertain. With 6 bases removed from V and 5 bases from J, the gap between germline ends came to 5 bases. The CDR3 has 11 amino acids. Looked up from germline, CDR1 is MDHEN and CDR2 is SYDVKM.

V is TRBV7-3 and J is TRBJ2-1; D possibly corresponds to TRBD2 (5 bases). Trimming left V 3 bases short and J 0 bases short, with 9 bases between. Germline CDR1 is SGHTA and CDR2 is FQGTGA. The CDR3 is 15 residues long. The CDR3, as DNA: TGTGCCAGCAGCTTGGACTCCCCCTCCTACAATGAGCAGTTCTTC. As protein: CASSLDSPSYNEQFF. Together with reference TRBV7-3 and TRBJ2-1, the CDR3 gives the full variable domain: GAGVSQTPSNKVTEKGKYVELRCDPISGHTALYWYRQSLGQGPEFLIYFQGTGAADDSGLPNDRFFAVRPEGSVSTLKIQRTERGDSAVYLCASSLDSPSYNEQFFGPGTRLTVL.

V and J are TRBV4-3 and TRBJ2-7; 10 positions match TRBD1. The CDR3 extends over 14 amino acids. V lost 3 bases and J lost 5; bases outside the gene matches: 4. CDR1 and CDR2 (germline): LGHNA, YSLEER. CDR3 DNA sequence: TGCGCCAGCAGCCAGGGGGACAGGGGTCACGAGCAGTACTTC. Encoded protein: CASSQGDRGHEQYF.

The chain has TRBV9 and TRBJ1-5, with a possible D match to TRBD1 (6 bases). The CDR3 loop spans 14 amino acids. The V end was cut by 5 bases, the J end by 3 bases, with 12 bases between. Germline V lookup: CDR1 SGDLS, CDR2 YYNGEE. The CDR3 protein is CASSGTGFNQPQHF. The CDR3 DNA reads TGTGCCAGCAGTGGAACAGGGTTCAATCAGCCCCAGCATTTT.

The V and J genes are TRBV19 and TRBJ1-2, with TRBD1 as a possible D gene (6 bases). The length of the CDR3 is 11 residues. V lost 8 bases to trimming and J lost 4 bases, with 8 bases between them. Germline values: CDR1 LNHDA, CDR2 SQIVND (reference sequence). CDR3 bases: TGTGCCAGTGGACAGTCCTATGGCTACACCTTC. Translating gives CASGQSYGYTF.

Only one count was recorded for this clone. CDR3 residues: CASSPSGIYNEQFF. The CDR3 nucleotides read TGTGCCAGCAGCCCTAGCGGGATCTACAATGAGCAGTTCTTC. The chain couples TRBV9 to TRBJ2-1; 9 bases align to TRBD2. The germline V gene encodes CDR1 SGDLS and CDR2 YYNGEE. With V trimmed by 4 bases and J by 3 bases, 2 bases remained unmatched. The CDR3 sequence is 14 residues long.

The J gene is TRBJ2-3, the V gene TRBV7-3; D possibly corresponds to TRBD2 (6 bases). The length of the CDR3 is 14 residues. V lost 4 bases, J lost 0 bases, and 8 bases lay in between. Germline V gene data show CDR1 as SGHTA and CDR2 as FQGTGA. DNA of the CDR3: TGTGCCAGCAGCTCCGGGAGTAGCACAGATACGCAGTATTTT. Encoded protein: CASSSGSSTDTQYF.

The chain recombines TRBV4-3 with TRBJ2-1; no clear D. The germline gives CDR1 LGHNA, CDR2 YSLEER. The CDR3 extends over 15 amino acids. The ends were cut back, 4 bases at V and 0 bases at J, with 10 bases in the middle. CDR3 bases: TGCGCCAGCAGCCTGGGATACAACTCCTACAATGAGCAGTTCTTC. Protein product: CASSLGYNSYNEQFF.

This sequence joins TRBV9 and TRBJ2-3; 9 nucleotides agree with TRBD2. With V trimmed by 3 bases and J by 5 bases, 7 bases remained unmatched. Germline V CDR1 and CDR2: SGDLS, YYNGEE. The CDR3 has 15 amino acids. In DNA form, the CDR3 reads TGTGCCAGCAGCGAAGGCGCGGGAGGGGGAGATACGCAGTATTTT. This codes for CASSEGAGGGDTQYF.

V is TRBV4-1 and J is TRBJ1-4; 8 bases align to TRBD1. Germline trimming cut 7 bases from V and 6 bases from J; bases unmatched to any gene: 4. This CDR3 contains 13 residues. Germline CDR1 reads MGHRA; CDR2 reads YSYEKL. The CDR3 bases are TGCGCCAGCACCGGGACAGGTGATGAAAAACTGTTTTTT. Its translation is CASTGTGDEKLFF.

This rearrangement joins TRBV7-6 to TRBJ1-6; no clear D. Germline CDR1 SGHVS, CDR2 FNYEAQ. There are 13 residues in the CDR3. V lost 1 base, J lost 9 bases, and 7 bases lay in between. DNA for the CDR3: TGTGCCAGCAGCTTAGAAATCGGTTCACCCCTCCACTTT. Protein product: CASSLEIGSPLHF.

The chain links TRBV19 to TRBJ2-2; D unresolved. Trimming removed 2 bases from V and 8 bases from J, with 3 bases in between. The CDR3 spans 11 residues. Germline lookup yields CDR1 LNHDA and CDR2 SQIVND (reference sequence). CDR3 protein: CASSITGELFF. CDR3 sequence (DNA): TGTGCCAGTAGTATAACGGGGGAGCTGTTTTTT.

The chain joins TRBV7-6 to TRBJ2-5, with 7 bases matching TRBD2. The CDR3 has 17 residues. V trimming: 3 bases; J trimming: 3 bases; junction bases outside the gene matches: 13. Germline CDR1 is SGHVS and CDR2 is FNYEAQ. This CDR3 is CASSFFPAGDDKETQYF. CDR3 bases: TGTGCCAGCAGCTTTTTCCCGGCGGGGGATGATAAAGAGACCCAGTACTTC.

V and J are TRBV6-5 and TRBJ2-3; 7 positions match TRBD2. V shed 0 bases and J 5 bases; nucleotides not matched to a gene: 5. Germline V gene data show CDR1 as MNHEY and CDR2 as SVGAGI. The CDR3 has 15 residues. In DNA, the CDR3 is TGTGCCAGCAGTTACTCCACTAGCGCGGGAGATACGCAGTATTTT. Its translation: CASSYSTSAGDTQYF.

The gene calls are TRBV6-5 and TRBJ1-4; no clear D gene. Trimming left V 1 base short and J 7 bases short, with 7 bases between. Germline V gives CDR1 MNHEY, CDR2 SVGAGI. This CDR3 region has 13 residues. The CDR3 here is CASSYFLSEKLFF. CDR3 coding DNA: TGTGCCAGCAGTTACTTCTTGTCTGAAAAACTGTTTTTT.

This clone has a count of ten or more. This chain connects TRBV5-5 to TRBJ1-5; 7 bases line up with TRBD1. The CDR3 spans 14 residues. The germline gives CDR1 SGHKS, CDR2 YYEKEE (reference sequence). With 4 bases clipped from V and 7 bases from J, the junction kept 8 bases outside the gene matches. The CDR3 DNA reads as TGTGCCAGCAGCCCCGACAGGGCAAAACAGCCCCAGCATTTT. Translated: CASSPDRAKQPQHF.

The chain combines TRBV19 with TRBJ1-1; 9 bases are a match to TRBD1. With 5 bases clipped from V and 4 bases from J, the junction kept 5 bases outside the gene matches. The germline V gene encodes CDR1 LNHDA and CDR2 SQIVND (reference sequence). CDR3 size: 14 residues. In DNA, the CDR3 is TGTGCCAGTAGTCCGGGACAGGGAGCCACTGAAGCTTTCTTT. The encoded protein is CASSPGQGATEAFF.

This chain connects TRBV4-1 to TRBJ2-1, with a possible D match to TRBD2 (5 bases). Trimming removed 1 base at V and 8 bases at J, with 18 bases between. The CDR3 totals 16 residues. The germline CDR1 and CDR2 sequences are MGHRA and YSYEKL. CDR3 nucleotide sequence: TGCGCCAGCAGCCAAGGGACTCGTCTTTTTTACGATGAGCAGTTCTTC. Its translation is CASSQGTRLFYDEQFF.

The chain has TRBV5-4 and TRBJ2-3, with 13 bases identical to TRBD2. This CDR3 has 18 residues. V lost 3 bases to trimming and J lost 0 bases; unmatched junction nucleotides: 7. Germline V gene sequence: CDR1 SGHNT, CDR2 YYREEE (reference sequence). The CDR3 is CASSSDGTSGASTDTQYF. CDR3 coding DNA: TGTGCCAGCAGCTCGGATGGGACTAGCGGGGCTAGCACAGATACGCAGTATTTT.

In its sample, this clone was seen once. This chain connects TRBV9 to TRBJ1-4, with D tentatively TRBD1 (6 bases). The length of the CDR3 is 15 residues. V was shortened by 4 bases and J by 5 bases, with 15 bases between the two germline ends. Germline V lookup: CDR1 SGDLS, CDR2 YYNGEE. In nucleotides, the CDR3 is TGTGCCAGCAGCCCATCGGGGAGGGGGAATGAAAAACTGTTTTTT. This translates into CASSPSGRGNEKLFF.

The chain couples TRBV5-6 to TRBJ2-7; the D is unclear. The CDR3 runs to 12 residues. CDR1 and CDR2 (germline): SGHDT, YYEEEE. The ends were cut back, 0 bases at V and 2 bases at J, with 3 bases in the middle. The CDR3 DNA follows: TGTGCCAGCAGCTTGGGGGCCTACGAGCAGTACTTC. Amino acid sequence: CASSLGAYEQYF. Supplemented by reference TRBV5-6 and TRBJ2-7, the full variable domain reads DAGVTQSPTHLIKTRGQQVTLRCSPKSGHDTVSWYQQALGQGPQFIFQYYEEEERQRGNFPDRFSGHQFPNYSSELNVNALLLGDSALYLCASSLGAYEQYFGPGTRLTVT.

The rearrangement uses TRBV7-9 and TRBJ2-5; D is unresolved. Germline loops: CDR1 SEHNR, CDR2 FQNEAQ (reference sequence). The CDR3 contains 16 residues. Deletions cut 5 bases from V and 1 base from J, with 17 bases between. DNA for the CDR3: TGTGCCAGCAGCCCCCTGGAAGGCAGGACCCAAGAGACCCAGTACTTC. Translating it yields CASSPLEGRTQETQYF.

V gene TRBV5-4 combines with J gene TRBJ2-7; D not certain. The V gene's germline CDR1 is SGHNT and CDR2 YYREEE (reference sequence). V lost 2 bases to trimming and J lost 4 bases, with 10 bases between them. This CDR3 has 13 residues. CDR3 loop: CASSFGGEYEQYF. The DNA of the CDR3 is TGTGCCAGCAGCTTCGGCGGAGAATACGAGCAGTACTTC.

V gene TRBV5-1 combines with J gene TRBJ2-1; no definite D call. The CDR3 length is 15 residues. Germline values: CDR1 SGHRS, CDR2 YFSETQ. Trimming took 0 bases from V and 0 from J, leaving 7 bases between them. CDR3 nucleotide sequence: TGCGCCAGCAGCTTGGAGGGCCCCTCCTACAATGAGCAGTTCTTC. This translates into CASSLEGPSYNEQFF.

Note on this clone: Other DNA sequences in the same sample also yield this CDR3. The CDR3 sequence: CASSPLRQGVTYNSPLHF. CDR3 coding DNA: TGTGCCAGCAGCCCGCTCCGACAGGGGGTAACCTATAATTCACCCCTCCACTTT. The V gene is TRBV7-6, the J gene TRBJ1-6; 9 nucleotides line up with TRBD1. CDR1 SGHVS and CDR2 FNYEAQ come from the germline V gene. V was pared by 5 bases and J by 2 bases, with 10 bases of the junction left unmatched. The CDR3 covers 18 residues.

As concerns this clone: Germline is not matched at one junction end, which may reflect a read error. The J gene is TRBJ1-1, the V gene TRBV5-3; D gene uncertain. TRBV5-3 is an ORF for which the function is uncertain. CDR3 length equals 14 residues. CDR3: CASSFWGVDTEAFF. DNA of the CDR3: TGTGCCAGCAGCTTTTGGGGAGTTGACACTGAAGCTTTCTTT.

Details on this clone: An end of the junction does not agree with germline; a read error may underlie this. This chain joins TRBV7-7 and TRBJ2-5; D remains ambiguous. Germline CDR1 SSHAT, CDR2 FNYEAQ (reference sequence). This CDR3 has 13 amino acids. The CDR3 bases are TGTGCTAGCAGCTTAAACTATAGAGAGACCCAGTACTTC. This translates into CASSLNYRETQYF.

The V gene is TRBV11-2, the J gene TRBJ2-3; D gene ambiguous. Trimming stripped 0 bases from V and 7 bases from J, with 5 bases between. The CDR3 totals 12 residues. Germline V gene sequence: CDR1 SGHAT, CDR2 FQNNGV. This CDR3 is CASSLEGHTQYF. The CDR3 nucleotides read TGTGCCAGCAGCTTAGAAGGACATACGCAGTATTTT. Looking up the rest from reference TRBV11-2 and TRBJ2-3 gives the full variable domain: EAGVAQSPRYKIIEKRQSVAFWCNPISGHATLYWYQQILGQGPKLLIQFQNNGVVDDSQLPKDRFSAERLKGVDSTLKIQPAKLEDSAVYLCASSLEGHTQYFGPGTRLTVL.

The chain recombines TRBV10-3 with TRBJ2-7; unclear D gene. CDR3 length: 12 amino acids. Trimming removed 0 bases from V and 3 bases from J, with 3 bases in between. Germline CDR1 reads ENHRY; CDR2 reads SYGVKD. CDR3 loop: CAISESGYEQYF. CDR3 nucleotide sequence: TGTGCCATCAGTGAGTCAGGCTACGAGCAGTACTTC.

This clone showed up just once. The chain recombines TRBV7-3 with TRBJ1-2; 10 bases agree with TRBD1. The V gene's germline CDR1 is SGHTA and CDR2 FQGTGA. J gave up 7 bases and V 5 bases, and 1 base lay outside the gene matches. The CDR3 loop spans 12 amino acids. The CDR3 protein is CASSGTGAGYTF. CDR3 DNA sequence: TGTGCCAGCAGCGGGACAGGGGCTGGCTACACCTTC.

The chain has TRBV5-5 and TRBJ1-5; D gene unclear. This CDR3 is 12 amino acids long. The V gene's germline CDR1 is SGHKS and CDR2 YYEKEE (reference sequence). Between the trimmed V and J ends, which lost 4 bases and 8 bases, there was a span of 10 bases. The CDR3 reads CASSKDGEPQHF. The CDR3 DNA is TGTGCCAGCAGCAAGGACGGAGAGCCCCAGCATTTT.